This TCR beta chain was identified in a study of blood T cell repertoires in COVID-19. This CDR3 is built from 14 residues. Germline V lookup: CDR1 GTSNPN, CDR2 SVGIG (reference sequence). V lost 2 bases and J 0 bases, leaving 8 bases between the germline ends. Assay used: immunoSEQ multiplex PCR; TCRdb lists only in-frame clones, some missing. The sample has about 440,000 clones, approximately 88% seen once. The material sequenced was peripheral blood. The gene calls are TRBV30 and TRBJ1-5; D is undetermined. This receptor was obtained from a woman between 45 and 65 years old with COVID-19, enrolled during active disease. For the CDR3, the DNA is TGTGCCTGGAGTATCGCAGATAGCAATCAGCCCCAGCATTTT. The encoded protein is CAWSIADSNQPQHF.